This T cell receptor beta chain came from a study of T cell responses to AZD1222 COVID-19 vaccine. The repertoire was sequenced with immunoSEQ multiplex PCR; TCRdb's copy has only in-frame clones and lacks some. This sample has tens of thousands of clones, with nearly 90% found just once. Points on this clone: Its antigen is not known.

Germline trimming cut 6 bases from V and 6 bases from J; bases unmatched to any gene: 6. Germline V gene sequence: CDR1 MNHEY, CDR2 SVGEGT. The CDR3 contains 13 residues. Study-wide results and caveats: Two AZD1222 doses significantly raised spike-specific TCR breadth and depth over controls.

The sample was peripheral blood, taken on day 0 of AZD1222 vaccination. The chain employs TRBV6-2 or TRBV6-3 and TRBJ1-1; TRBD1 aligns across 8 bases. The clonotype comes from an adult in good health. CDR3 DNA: TGTGCCAGCAGCAGGACAGGGTGGCCTGAAGCTTTCTTT. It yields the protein CASSRTGWPEAFF.